What follows describes a single T cell receptor beta chain. The CDR3 sequence is 17 residues long. Germline lookup yields CDR1 MDHEN and CDR2 SYDVKM. V lost 4 bases and J lost 2, with 15 bases in between. The sample originates from a study of blood T cell repertoires in COVID-19. Assay used: immunoSEQ multiplex PCR; TCRdb lists only in-frame clones, some missing. The sample holds approximately 210,000 clones, around 84% seen once. V is TRBV28 and J is TRBJ2-6, with D perhaps matching TRBD1 (5 bases). The TCR comes from a man younger than 40 with acute COVID-19. The sequencing input was PBMCs or T cells enriched from blood (not recorded which). The DNA of the CDR3 is TGTGCCAGCAGTTCGAGACAGCTCTCGCCTGGGGCCAACGTCCTGACTTTC. Its protein product is CASSSRQLSPGANVLTF.